These T cell receptor beta chains were read from a single sample in a study of T-cell memory formation after mild COVID-19. TCRdb reprocessed the 5' RACE reads with MiXCR, giving one entry per CDR3 protein. The profile shows fewer than 90,000 distinct CDR3 sequences, around 13% of them singletons. Sequenced material: PBMCs or a T cell subset sorted from them (not recorded which). The origin of the receptors is a man between 18 and 35 years old who had mild COVID-19 (a few samples of this study predate the infection). Cell type and time point are not known. The CDR3 runs from the conserved cysteine through the conserved F or W. Expanded clones get a size class; other rows say once, few or many, or leave the size out.

v_gene: TRBV4-1
abundance: few
j_gene: TRBJ1-2
CDR3aa: CASSQGGGGGYTF

v_gene: TRBV29-1
abundance: few
j_gene: TRBJ2-3
CDR3aa: CSQGGQGLADTQYF

v_gene: TRBV9
abundance: .
j_gene: TRBJ1-5
CDR3aa: CASSVGSYSNQPQHF

v_gene: TRBV7-6
abundance: .
j_gene: TRBJ2-1
CDR3aa: CASSLGLAGGANNEQFF

v_gene: TRBV28
abundance: .
j_gene: TRBJ2-3
CDR3aa: CASESGGAGKADTQYF

v_gene: TRBV7-9
abundance: many
j_gene: TRBJ2-1
CDR3aa: CASSLSVRTNEQFF

v_gene: TRBV5-5
abundance: few
j_gene: TRBJ2-1
CDR3aa: CASSLEGVASEAYNEQFF

v_gene: TRBV4-1
abundance: .
j_gene: TRBJ2-1
CDR3aa: CASSERGGYEQFF

v_gene: TRBV7-8
abundance: many
j_gene: TRBJ2-1
CDR3aa: CASSPHYSGTLNEQFF

v_gene: TRBV11-2
abundance: .
j_gene: TRBJ2-7
CDR3aa: CASSQTEAYEQYF

v_gene: TRBV6-2/TRBV6-3
abundance: .
j_gene: TRBJ2-1
CDR3aa: CASTLRTPNEQFF

v_gene: TRBV21-1
abundance: few
j_gene: TRBJ2-7
CDR3aa: CASSKDRTGSSYEQYF

v_gene: TRBV12-3/TRBV12-4
abundance: many
j_gene: TRBJ2-5
CDR3aa: CASSLRETQYF

v_gene: TRBV9
abundance: .
j_gene: TRBJ2-3
CDR3aa: CASTRDSLTDTQYF

v_gene: TRBV29-1
abundance: .
j_gene: TRBJ1-2
CDR3aa: CSVVSGGASGYTF

v_gene: TRBV7-8
abundance: .
j_gene: TRBJ2-7
CDR3aa: CASSLVFTGLFEQYF

v_gene: TRBV27
abundance: .
j_gene: TRBJ2-1
CDR3aa: CASSWIGTGGNNEQFF

v_gene: TRBV2
abundance: .
j_gene: TRBJ1-5
CDR3aa: CASTALWEEQPQHF

v_gene: TRBV20-1
abundance: many
j_gene: TRBJ2-3
CDR3aa: CSARGRRTTRGTTDTQYF

v_gene: TRBV7-9
abundance: .
j_gene: TRBJ2-7
CDR3aa: CASSALGYEQYF

v_gene: TRBV7-8
abundance: .
j_gene: TRBJ2-2
CDR3aa: CASSLSSSSTGELFF

v_gene: TRBV5-5
abundance: .
j_gene: TRBJ1-1
CDR3aa: CASSLALGPNTEAFF

v_gene: TRBV20-1
abundance: .
j_gene: TRBJ1-1
CDR3aa: CSASLRRQMNTEAFF

v_gene: TRBV24-1
abundance: few
j_gene: TRBJ2-1
CDR3aa: CATSDFGADFYNEQFF